These 2 T cell receptor beta chains were sequenced from one sample in a study of blood T cell repertoires in COVID-19. The table came from immunoSEQ multiplex PCR; TCRdb's copy has only in-frame clones and leaves some out. The sample carries 190,000 or so clones, around 86% recorded once. The sample was peripheral blood. These receptors originate from a man between 35 and 55 years old with active or convalescent COVID-19.

The CDR3, as DNA: TGTGCCAGCAGTGACCCCGGGACAGCCTATGGCTACACCTTC. It yields the protein CASSDPGTAYGYTF. The chain joins TRBV6-1 to TRBJ1-2, with TRBD1 identical over 7 bases. Trimming removed 3 bases from V and 4 bases from J; junction bases left unmatched: 5. CDR1 and CDR2 from the germline V gene are MNHNS and SASEGT. CDR3 length: 14 amino acids.

The rearrangement uses TRBV6-4 and TRBJ2-2, with 10 bases fitting TRBD1. Germline CDR1 reads MRHNA; CDR2 reads SNTAGT. The CDR3 length is 15 residues. Trimming removed 5 bases from V and 3 bases from J; junction bases left unmatched: 3. In DNA form, the CDR3 reads TGTGCCAGCAGTTCCGGGACAGGGGACACCGGGGAGCTGTTTTTT. Protein product: CASSSGTGDTGELFF.